The 20 T cell receptor beta chains below all came from one sample that was sequenced in a study of CD8 T cells in Susac syndrome. Reverse transcription of roughly 0.5 to 1 ug RNA was performed with random hexamers. TCRdb reprocessed the immunoSEQ multiplex PCR reads with MiXCR, giving one entry per CDR3 protein. This sample has approximately 100,000 distinct CDR3 sequences; about nine tenths occur once, and the top ten carry about 0.12%. Specimen: CD8+ T cells from PBMCs. The receptors were sampled from a human donor in good health.

The chain employs TRBV20-1 and TRBJ2-1, with D maybe TRBD1 (5 bases). CDR3 size: 14 residues. V lost 3 bases and J lost 7, with 16 bases in between. From germline, CDR1 is DFQATT and CDR2 SNEGSKA (reference sequence). CDR3 amino acids: CSARTPGYRNEQFF. For the CDR3, the DNA is TGCAGTGCTAGGACTCCAGGGTATCGTAATGAGCAGTTCTTC.

The V gene is TRBV20-1, the J gene TRBJ2-2; 8 bases map to TRBD2. CDR3 length: 14 residues. J lost 4 bases, V lost 3 bases, and 4 bases had no gene match. Germline V CDR1 and CDR2: DFQATT, SNEGSKA (reference sequence). CDR3 DNA: TGCAGTGCTAGTTGGACTAGCAGCACCGGGGAGCTGTTTTTT. Translation: CSASWTSSTGELFF.

This chain uses TRBV20-1 with TRBJ2-1; no definite D call. Trimming shortened V by 6 bases and J by 3 bases, and 21 bases separated the two germline ends. There are 16 residues in the CDR3. Germline assignment: CDR1 DFQATT and CDR2 SNEGSKA (reference sequence). The chain's CDR3 is CSAPPLAAENYNEQFF. Written as DNA, the CDR3 is TGCAGTGCCCCACCACTGGCCGCGGAGAACTACAATGAGCAGTTCTTC.

The genes are TRBV29-1 and TRBJ2-3; D not certain. Germline V gene lookup returns CDR1 SQVTM and CDR2 ANQGSEA. This CDR3 is 12 amino acids long. Trimming took 7 bases from V and 1 from J, leaving 9 bases between them. Here the CDR3 DNA reads TGCAGCGGGCTGGCGGGCACAGATACGCAGTATTTT. Translating it yields CSGLAGTDTQYF.

The rearrangement links TRBV4-3 to TRBJ2-1, with 9 bases that match TRBD1. Germline CDR1 is LGHNA and CDR2 is YSLEER. The CDR3 is made up of 15 amino acids. The trim removed 4 bases at V and 3 bases at J, leaving 4 bases unmatched. CDR3: CASSRDRGGYNEQFF. CDR3 sequence (DNA): TGCGCCAGCAGCCGTGACAGGGGGGGCTACAATGAGCAGTTCTTC.

In its sample, this clonotype was seen once. The V and J genes are TRBV19 and TRBJ2-2; possible D gene TRBD2, 5 bases. V lost 7 bases to trimming and J lost 0 bases, with 12 bases between them. This CDR3 is built from 15 residues. The germline V gene encodes CDR1 LNHDA and CDR2 SQIVND (reference sequence). CDR3 sequence (DNA): TGTGCCAGTATTGGCGGAGGAGCGAACACCGGGGAGCTGTTTTTT. Protein product: CASIGGGANTGELFF.

V usage is TRBV3-1 and J usage is TRBJ2-1; a weak D match, TRBD1 (6 bases). The CDR3 has 15 residues. CDR1 is LGHDT, CDR2 YNNKEL, per germline (reference sequence). The V end was cut by 5 bases, the J end by 6 bases, with 17 bases between. Here the CDR3 DNA reads TGTGCCAGCAGCTTTACCTGGGGGCGAAGCAATGAGCAGTTCTTC. Translated: CASSFTWGRSNEQFF.

The gene calls are TRBV30 and TRBJ2-1; TRBD1 or TRBD2 may be the D gene (5 bases each). Trimming cost V 0 bases and J 15 bases, with 21 bases left between them. CDR3 length: 14 residues. Germline loops: CDR1 GTSNPN, CDR2 SVGIG (reference sequence). Here the CDR3 DNA reads TGTGCCTGGAGTGTACGAGGTGTGGGGGAGCGTCGGTTCTTC. This sequence encodes CAWSVRGVGERRFF.

The V gene is TRBV3-1, the J gene TRBJ1-3; 7 bases are a match to TRBD1. The V gene end was trimmed by 5 bases and the J gene end by 4 bases; junction bases not matched to a gene: 8. Germline CDR1 is LGHDT and CDR2 is YNNKEL (reference sequence). This CDR3 region has 15 residues. The CDR3 nucleotides read TGTGCCAGCAGCTCAACAGGGGCAACAGGAAACACCATATATTTT. This gives the protein CASSSTGATGNTIYF.

The chain links TRBV15 to TRBJ2-1; TRBD2 is a possible D gene (6 bases). The V gene's germline CDR1 is LNHNV and CDR2 YYDKDF (reference sequence). The V and J ends lost 5 bases and 7 bases respectively, with 24 bases between them. This CDR3 has 17 residues. The CDR3 DNA reads as TGTGCCACCAGCTCCCCGGGGAGTGGCGGGGAGTGGAATGAGCAGTTCTTC. Encoded protein: CATSSPGSGGEWNEQFF.

This clonotype was picked up one time. The junction departs from the called germline gene at one end, perhaps through a read error. The J gene is TRBJ2-3, the V gene TRBV7-2, with TRBD1 as a possible D gene (5 bases). The germline V gene encodes CDR1 SGHTA and CDR2 FQGNSA. This CDR3 is 13 amino acids long. This CDR3 reads CASSDRRADTQYF. The CDR3 DNA reads as TGTGCCAGCAGCGACAGACGGGCAGACACGCAGTATTTT.

This chain connects TRBV20-1 to TRBJ2-1, with 9 positions matching TRBD2. The CDR3 totals 15 residues. With V trimmed by 3 bases and J by 7 bases, 10 bases remained unmatched. Looked up from germline, CDR1 is DFQATT and CDR2 is SNEGSKA (reference sequence). CDR3 nucleotide sequence: TGCAGTGCTAGCTTAGGCGGGAGGGCCTTTAATGAGCAGTTCTTC. This sequence encodes CSASLGGRAFNEQFF.

The rearrangement joins TRBV29-1 to TRBJ2-3; 7 bases agree with TRBD2. Germline V gives CDR1 SQVTM, CDR2 ANQGSEA. There are 14 residues in the CDR3. V lost 6 bases, J lost 1 base, and 7 bases stayed unmatched. The CDR3: CSVRAGSGTDTQYF. CDR3 DNA: TGCAGCGTAAGAGCGGGGAGTGGCACAGATACGCAGTATTTT.

V gene TRBV18 combines with J gene TRBJ1-1; D may be TRBD1 (6 bases). Germline assignment: CDR1 KGHSH and CDR2 LQKENI. V was clipped by 6 bases and J by 1 base, with 18 bases between them. This CDR3 contains 16 residues. CDR3 sequence reads: CASSPFEGVRNTEAFF. The DNA for the CDR3 is TGTGCCAGCTCCCCTTTTGAGGGGGTGAGGAACACTGAAGCTTTCTTT.

This rearrangement joins TRBV6-6 to TRBJ2-3; perhaps D is TRBD1 or TRBD2 (5 bases each). The CDR3 is 15 residues long. The V end lost 6 bases, the J end lost 2 bases, and 15 bases lay between the germline ends. Germline loops: CDR1 MNHNY, CDR2 SVGAGI (reference sequence). This CDR3 is CASSHRDANTDTQYF. The CDR3 nucleotides are TGTGCCAGCAGCCACCGGGACGCGAACACAGATACGCAGTATTTT.

This sequence joins TRBV19 and TRBJ2-7; D might be TRBD1 or TRBD2, each matching 5 bases. The CDR3 extends over 15 amino acids. Trimming removed 5 bases from V and 0 bases from J, with 14 bases in between. Germline CDR1 is LNHDA and CDR2 is SQIVND (reference sequence). DNA for the CDR3: TGTGCCAGTAGTCAGTCGGGACCGATCTCCTACGAGCAGTACTTC. It encodes CASSQSGPISYEQYF.

The chain uses TRBV5-6 and TRBJ2-5, with 7 bases lining up with TRBD1. The J segment lost 5 bases and the V segment lost 4 bases, leaving 11 bases of the junction unmatched. Germline V gene sequence: CDR1 SGHDT, CDR2 YYEEEE. This CDR3 spans 15 amino acids. CDR3 sequence reads: CASSANPTGSETQYF. The DNA for the CDR3 is TGTGCCAGCAGCGCCAATCCGACAGGGAGTGAGACCCAGTACTTC.

V usage is TRBV3-1 and J usage is TRBJ2-7, with TRBD2 matching 8 bases. The CDR3 is made up of 17 amino acids. With 1 base clipped from V and 4 bases from J, the junction kept 12 bases outside the gene matches. The V gene's germline CDR1 is LGHDT and CDR2 YNNKEL (reference sequence). The CDR3 loop is CASSQAREGDGEYEQYF. CDR3 in DNA: TGTGCCAGCAGCCAAGCACGGGAGGGCGATGGAGAATACGAGCAGTACTTC.

The rearrangement links TRBV4-3 to TRBJ2-5; TRBD1 matches at 9 bases. The germline V gene has CDR1 LGHNA and CDR2 YSLEER. J lost 7 bases, V lost 0 bases, and 12 bases had no gene match. The CDR3 length is 17 residues. In DNA, the CDR3 is TGCGCCAGCAGCCAAGAGGGACAGGGACTATCCACAGGGACCCAGTACTTC. Translated, it gives CASSQEGQGLSTGTQYF.

The J gene is TRBJ2-2, the V gene TRBV29-1, with 7 nucleotides matching TRBD2. V lost 4 bases, J lost 6 bases, and 5 bases stayed unmatched. The CDR3 spans 13 residues. The V gene's germline CDR1 is SQVTM and CDR2 ANQGSEA. The CDR3 DNA follows: TGCAGCGTTGCCCGGCGGGAGCCCGGGGAGCTGTTTTTT. Its protein is CSVARREPGELFF.